One and the same sample provided the 4 T cell receptor beta chains below, sequenced in a study of T cell repertoires in cytomegalovirus infection. TCRdb reprocessed the reads via MiXCR and lists one record per CDR3 protein. The sample consists of just under 550,000 distinct CDR3 sequences, roughly 29% of them appearing once. The sequenced sample consisted of PBMCs. These receptor sequences come from a human donor in good health (CMV status not recorded). Some clones in this sample may be carry-over from other donors' samples.

Here the CDR3 reads CASSFASPLLLAKNIQYF. CDR3 coding DNA: TGTGCCAGCAGTTTCGCCTCCCCACTTTTACTAGCCAAAAACATTCAGTACTTC. The chain couples TRBV27 to TRBJ2-4; no definite D call. Germline V gene lookup returns CDR1 MNHEY and CDR2 SMNVEV (reference sequence). V gave up 3 bases and J gave up 0 bases, with 18 bases separating them. The CDR3 is 18 amino acids.

This clonotype was found many times. The rearrangement joins TRBV28 to TRBJ2-1; possibly TRBD2 for D (5 bases). This CDR3 has 13 amino acids. Germline CDR1 is MDHEN and CDR2 is SYDVKM. Between the trimmed V and J ends, which lost 8 bases and 0 bases, there was a span of 8 bases. The CDR3 DNA reads as TGTGCCAGCGGACTCAGCTCCTACAATGAGCAGTTCTTC. Protein: CASGLSSYNEQFF.

Ten or more counts support this clonotype. The rearrangement uses TRBV12-3 or TRBV12-4 and TRBJ1-5; 7 nucleotides match TRBD1. The CDR3 runs 16 residues. V was pared by 6 bases and J by 4 bases, with 12 bases of the junction left unmatched. The CDR3 sequence: CASSSRGRGDNQPQHF. The DNA of the CDR3 is TGTGCCAGCAGCTCACGGGGCAGGGGGGATAATCAGCCCCAGCATTTT.

The chain combines TRBV20-1 with TRBJ2-3; 8 nucleotides align to TRBD2. The CDR3 contains 15 residues. CDR1 is DFQATT, CDR2 SNEGSKA, per germline (reference sequence). The ends lost 6 bases at V and 1 base at J; junction bases unmatched: 9. CDR3: CSATKAGAGTDTQYF. DNA for the CDR3: TGCAGTGCAACTAAAGCGGGAGCAGGCACAGATACGCAGTATTTT.